This TCR beta chain was sequenced in a study of blood T cell repertoires in COVID-19. Repertoires were generated with immunoSEQ multiplex PCR, while TCRdb's copy carries only in-frame clones and drops some. Of 250,000 to 300,000 clones in the sample, under 95% are singletons; the top ten hold approximately 2.4%. The clonotype comes from a woman aged 40-49 years with acute COVID-19. Sequencing used PBMCs or T cells enriched from blood (not recorded which).

CDR3 nucleotides: TGTGCCAGCAGCCGCCGGGACAGAAACTATGGCTACACCTTC. Amino acids: CASSRRDRNYGYTF. The V call is TRBV9, the J call TRBJ1-2; the match to TRBD1 covers 7 bases. The CDR3 has 14 amino acids. Germline CDR1 is SGDLS and CDR2 is YYNGEE. The trim removed 4 bases at V and 2 bases at J, leaving 5 bases unmatched.